What follows are 29 T cell receptor beta chains derived from one specimen sequenced in a study of blood T cell repertoires in COVID-19. Assay: immunoSEQ multiplex PCR; the TCRdb copy retains only in-frame clones and omits some. The table lists around 230,000 clones, 88% of them singletons. Sequenced sample: PBMCs or T cells enriched from blood (not recorded which). Receptor source: a woman in her twenties or thirties who had recovered from COVID-19.

This chain connects TRBV4-2 to TRBJ2-7, with 8 bases aligning to TRBD2. V shed 0 bases and J 3 bases; nucleotides not matched to a gene: 13. Germline CDR1 and CDR2: LGHNA and YNFKEQ. This CDR3 has 18 amino acids. CDR3 DNA sequence: TGTGCCAGCAGCCAAGACCGGGCCGGAAGCGGGGGATTCTACGAGCAGTACTTC. Its translation is CASSQDRAGSGGFYEQYF.

This clone was recorded a few times. The chain is built from TRBV10-2 and TRBJ1-4; tentative D call: TRBD1 (5 bases). This CDR3 comprises 13 residues. CDR1 is WSHSY, CDR2 SAAADI, per germline. The V end was cut by 6 bases, the J end by 1 base, with 6 bases between. The CDR3, as DNA: TGCGCCAGCAGAGACAGAACTAATGAAAAACTGTTTTTT. Translated, it gives CASRDRTNEKLFF.

The V and J genes are TRBV7-8 and TRBJ2-3; the match to TRBD2 covers 14 bases. V lost 4 bases to trimming and J lost 4 bases; unmatched junction nucleotides: 4. The CDR3 spans 16 residues. Germline V gene sequence: CDR1 SGHVS, CDR2 FQNEAQ. The CDR3 region is CASSSRTSGGSDTQYF. CDR3 coding DNA: TGTGCCAGCAGCTCCCGGACTAGCGGGGGGTCAGATACGCAGTATTTT.

The chain recombines TRBV11-2 with TRBJ1-3; D may be TRBD1 (6 bases). Trimming shortened V by 3 bases and J by 2 bases, and 17 bases separated the two germline ends. This CDR3 has 17 amino acids. Germline V lookup: CDR1 SGHAT, CDR2 FQNNGV. In DNA, the CDR3 is TGTGCCAGCAGCTTTGGGACATCCCTTGGCCCTGGAAACACCATATATTTT. The encoded protein is CASSFGTSLGPGNTIYF.

In DNA, the CDR3 is TGCGCCAGCAGCTCCCTCCTCAGAAGGACAGCAATGAACACTGAAGCTTTCTTT. This gives the protein CASSSLLRRTAMNTEAFF. J is TRBJ1-1 and V is TRBV5-1; possibly TRBD1 for D (6 bases). The CDR3 sequence is 18 residues long. Germline V gene data show CDR1 as SGHRS and CDR2 as YFSETQ. Trimming shortened V by 3 bases and J by 0 bases, and 21 bases separated the two germline ends. Filled out from reference TRBV5-1 and TRBJ1-1, the complete variable domain reads KAGVTQTPRYLIKTRGQQVTLSCSPISGHRSVSWYQQTPGQGLQFLFEYFSETQRNKGNFPGRFSGRQFSNSRSEMNVSTLELGDSALYLCASSSLLRRTAMNTEAFFGQGTRLTVV.

The J gene is TRBJ1-6, the V gene TRBV13; no reliable D call. The CDR3 is made up of 15 amino acids. Germline V gene sequence: CDR1 PRHDT, CDR2 FYEKMQ (reference sequence). Trimming stripped 6 bases from V and 5 bases from J, with 14 bases between. The CDR3 here is CASSLGRAHNSPLHF. CDR3 coding DNA: TGTGCCAGCAGTCTCGGGAGGGCCCATAATTCACCCCTCCACTTT.

The chain recombines TRBV19 with TRBJ2-3; tentatively, D is TRBD1 (5 bases). V was cut by 5 bases and J by 2 bases, with 14 bases left in between. Germline V gives CDR1 LNHDA, CDR2 SQIVND (reference sequence). The CDR3 runs to 15 residues. As DNA, the CDR3 is TGTGCCAGTAGTCTCCGACGGACAATCACAGATACGCAGTATTTT. This gives the protein CASSLRRTITDTQYF.

V and J are TRBV5-1 and TRBJ1-4; 9 nucleotides match TRBD1. With 3 bases clipped from V and 8 bases from J, the junction kept 5 bases outside the gene matches. CDR3 length: 14 residues. The germline gives CDR1 SGHRS, CDR2 YFSETQ. This CDR3 is CASSSQGADEKLFF. The CDR3 coding sequence is TGCGCCAGCAGCTCACAGGGGGCTGACGAAAAACTGTTTTTT.

The CDR3, as DNA: TGTGCCAGCAGCGCAAAAGGCTGGGCAGGACTCACAGATACGCAGTATTTT. Its protein is CASSAKGWAGLTDTQYF. The chain links TRBV7-2 to TRBJ2-3, with D possibly TRBD2 on 5 matching bases. Germline V gene sequence: CDR1 SGHTA, CDR2 FQGNSA. The CDR3 consists of 17 residues. The ends were cut back, 5 bases at V and 2 bases at J, with 20 bases in the middle.

The chain carries TRBV5-5 and TRBJ2-7; 7 bases align to TRBD1. V trimming: 7 bases; J trimming: 2 bases; junction bases outside the gene matches: 9. The germline gives CDR1 SGHKS, CDR2 YYEKEE (reference sequence). CDR3 length: 14 amino acids. For the CDR3, the DNA is TGTGCCAGCTCCGTCCAGGGGGTTGCCTACGAGCAGTACTTC. Translated, it gives CASSVQGVAYEQYF.

CDR3 in amino acids: CASSLRGGEQYF. DNA of the CDR3: TGTGCCAGCAGTCTCCGGGGGGGCGAGCAGTACTTC. The rearrangement links TRBV6-5 to TRBJ2-7; 8 nucleotides align to TRBD2. Germline trimming cut 5 bases from V and 6 bases from J; bases unmatched to any gene: 3. The CDR3 totals 12 residues. CDR1 and CDR2 from the germline V gene are MNHEY and SVGAGI.

This clone showed up just once. V is TRBV2 and J is TRBJ1-6; no reliable D call. Looked up from germline, CDR1 is SNHLY and CDR2 is FYNNEI. V gave up 6 bases and J gave up 7 bases, with 10 bases separating them. The CDR3 contains 13 residues. The CDR3 sequence: CASRVQRNSPLHF. CDR3 nucleotide sequence: TGTGCCAGCAGGGTACAGAGAAATTCACCCCTCCACTTT.

V usage is TRBV7-6 and J usage is TRBJ2-3, with TRBD1 matching over 7 bases. The CDR3 runs 14 residues. CDR1 is SGHVS and CDR2 is FNYEAQ in the germline V gene. The V segment lost 5 bases and the J segment 0 bases; nucleotides outside the gene matches: 2. As DNA, the CDR3 is TGTGCCAGCAGCCCCAGGGGGAGCACAGATACGCAGTATTTT. Translated, it gives CASSPRGSTDTQYF.

J is TRBJ1-2 and V is TRBV4-2, with D perhaps TRBD1 (6 bases). V dropped 4 bases and J dropped 3 bases, with 15 bases sitting between them. The germline V gene encodes CDR1 LGHNA and CDR2 YNFKEQ. The CDR3 has 15 residues. CDR3 coding DNA: TGTGCCAGCAGCCCCCCCCCGGGGGGCGACTATGGCTACACCTTC. Amino acid sequence: CASSPPPGGDYGYTF.

A note on this clone: Other nucleotide sequences in the sample specify the same CDR3. The CDR3 coding sequence is TGCGCCAGCAGCTTGGGACAGGGTGCCTACGAGCAGTACTTC. It codes for CASSLGQGAYEQYF. V and J are TRBV5-1 and TRBJ2-7, with TRBD1 identical over 7 bases. With V trimmed by 0 bases and J by 2 bases, 2 bases remained unmatched. Per germline, CDR1 SGHRS and CDR2 YFSETQ. The CDR3 is made up of 14 amino acids.

This chain joins TRBV14 and TRBJ1-5; D is ambiguous. Germline V gives CDR1 SGHDN, CDR2 FVKESK. Trimming removed 1 base at V and 6 bases at J, with 7 bases between. There are 13 residues in the CDR3. The CDR3: CASSQGPGQPQHF. In DNA, the CDR3 is TGTGCCAGCAGCCAAGGTCCGGGTCAGCCCCAGCATTTT. Full variable domain (rest looked up from reference TRBV14 and TRBJ1-5): EAGVTQFPSHSVIEKGQTVTLRCDPISGHDNLYWYRRVMGKEIKFLLHFVKESKQDESGMPNNRFLAERTGGTYSTLKVQPAELEDSGVYFCASSQGPGQPQHFGDGTRLSIL.

V gene TRBV7-3 combines with J gene TRBJ2-4; a weak D match, TRBD2 (6 bases). V lost 0 bases, J lost 8 bases, and 11 bases lay in between. CDR3 length: 14 residues. CDR1 and CDR2 (germline): SGHTA, FQGTGA. The DNA for the CDR3 is TGTGCCAGCAGCTTAACCTACGGAGGGGACATTCAGTACTTC. This encodes CASSLTYGGDIQYF.

The chain carries TRBV6-2 or TRBV6-3 and TRBJ1-2, with D possibly being TRBD1 (5 bases). This CDR3 contains 13 residues. CDR1 and CDR2 from the germline V gene are MNHEY and SVGEGT. V was cut by 5 bases and J by 6 bases, with 13 bases left in between. The CDR3 protein is CASSTGLYDGYTF. CDR3 bases: TGTGCCAGCAGTACGGGACTGTACGATGGCTACACCTTC.

This clone was observed a single time. The J gene is TRBJ2-7, the V gene TRBV7-9, with TRBD1 matching 8 bases. Germline V gene data show CDR1 as SEHNR and CDR2 as FQNEAQ (reference sequence). This CDR3 is built from 14 residues. J was trimmed by 3 bases and V by 2 bases; bases with no gene match: 3. The CDR3 nucleotides read TGTGCCAGCAGCTTACAGGGGGCCCACTACGAGCAGTACTTC. Protein: CASSLQGAHYEQYF.

A few counts support this clone. The chain carries TRBV5-6 and TRBJ2-7, with 12 bases identical to TRBD1. Germline lookup yields CDR1 SGHDT and CDR2 YYEEEE. The CDR3 has 15 amino acids. Trimming removed 4 bases from V and 9 bases from J; junction bases left unmatched: 11. The CDR3 DNA reads as TGTGCCAGCAGCACGGAGGGGACAGGGGGCCGCGCGCAGTACTTC. Its translation: CASSTEGTGGRAQYF.

The DNA of the CDR3 is TGTGCCACCAGCACTTCAGGGAACGGAAACACCATATATTTT. Protein: CATSTSGNGNTIYF. J is TRBJ1-3 and V is TRBV15; tentative D call: TRBD1 (5 bases). V was clipped by 4 bases and J by 4 bases, with 11 bases between them. This CDR3 comprises 14 residues. Germline values: CDR1 LNHNV, CDR2 YYDKDF (reference sequence).

The rearrangement uses TRBV6-5 and TRBJ2-7; TRBD2 is a possible D gene (7 bases). The CDR3 covers 15 residues. The V end was cut by 3 bases, the J end by 4 bases, with 16 bases between. From germline, CDR1 is MNHEY and CDR2 SVGAGI. CDR3 DNA sequence: TGTGCCAGCAGTTATGAGGGGGGGGCCTTTTACGAGCAGTACTTC. This sequence encodes CASSYEGGAFYEQYF.

The rearrangement links TRBV21-1 to TRBJ1-1; whether TRBD1, the table's D call, matches the DNA was not checked. TRBV21-1 is a pseudogene segment. This CDR3 has 17 residues. The CDR3 bases are TGTGCCAGCAGAACTAGAAAGAGAGGGGGCGCGGACACTGAAGCTTTCTTT. This translates into CASRTRKRGGADTEAFF.

This sequence joins TRBV7-2 and TRBJ2-5, with 10 bases fitting TRBD1. The germline CDR1 and CDR2 sequences are SGHTA and FQGNSA. This CDR3 is 14 amino acids long. V shed 3 bases, J shed 9 bases, and the junction held 7 bases outside the gene matches. The CDR3 DNA follows: TGTGCCAGCAGCTTGGACAGGGGGAAAATGGCCCAGTACTTC. Residues: CASSLDRGKMAQYF.

The chain couples TRBV19 to TRBJ1-6, with D tentatively TRBD1 (6 bases). The V and J ends lost 1 base and 9 bases respectively, with 10 bases between them. The CDR3 sequence is 14 residues long. In germline, CDR1 is LNHDA, CDR2 SQIVND (reference sequence). The CDR3 DNA is TGTGCCAGTAGTATAGGGACAGAGTTTTCACCCCTCCACTTT. This gives the protein CASSIGTEFSPLHF.

The V call is TRBV7-2, the J call TRBJ1-6; D unresolved. The CDR3 length is 14 residues. Per germline, CDR1 SGHTA and CDR2 FQGNSA. V lost 5 bases and J lost 6, with 11 bases in between. CDR3 sequence: CASSPRGGNSPLHF. The CDR3 nucleotides are TGTGCCAGCAGCCCCAGAGGCGGTAATTCACCCCTCCACTTT.

The V call is TRBV4-3, the J call TRBJ1-2, with TRBD1 matching over 10 bases. V trimming: 0 bases; J trimming: 4 bases; junction bases outside the gene matches: 8. The germline gives CDR1 LGHNA, CDR2 YSLEER. The CDR3 spans 17 residues. CDR3 region: CASSQDIPTGGIYGYTF. The CDR3 nucleotides are TGCGCCAGCAGCCAAGATATCCCGACAGGGGGCATCTATGGCTACACCTTC.

The chain couples TRBV4-2 to TRBJ2-7; a possible D gene is TRBD1 (6 bases). The germline CDR1 and CDR2 sequences are LGHNA and YNFKEQ. V lost 1 base, J lost 5 bases, and 15 bases lay in between. The CDR3 is 15 amino acids. The CDR3 is CASSQAHDRFDEQYF. The DNA for the CDR3 is TGTGCCAGCAGCCAAGCCCACGACAGGTTTGACGAGCAGTACTTC.

The count of this clone is one. The rearrangement joins TRBV12-3 or TRBV12-4 to TRBJ1-2; 8 nucleotides line up with TRBD1. Trimming took 6 bases from V and 9 from J; bases not matched to a gene: 9. CDR3 length: 13 amino acids. The CDR3 coding sequence is TGTGCCAGCAGCTATGGACAGGGTAGGCGCTACACCTTC. Protein product: CASSYGQGRRYTF.